The 19 T cell receptor beta chains listed next were all sequenced from one sample in a study of T-cell memory formation after mild COVID-19. One entry per CDR3 protein results from TCRdb running MiXCR on the 5' RACE reads. The sample carries about 49,000 distinct CDR3 sequences, under 7.5% recorded once. The specimen was PBMCs or a T cell subset sorted from them (not recorded which). All receptors derive from a man aged 18 to 30 who had mild COVID-19 (a few samples of this study predate the infection). Cell type and time point are not known.

This clonotype has only a few counts. V is TRBV20-1 and J is TRBJ2-3; 7 nucleotides align to TRBD2. With 7 bases clipped from V and 1 base from J, the junction kept 8 bases outside the gene matches. CDR1 DFQATT and CDR2 SNEGSKA come from the germline V gene (reference sequence). This CDR3 has 14 residues. CDR3 DNA sequence: TGCAGTGTCCCGGCGGCGGGGGGCACAGATACGCAGTATTTT. Translated: CSVPAAGGTDTQYF.

This clonotype appeared many times. The chain links TRBV6-5 to TRBJ2-1; D possibly corresponds to TRBD1 (6 bases). The CDR3 is 16 residues long. Trimming pared 0 bases from V and 8 bases from J, leaving 17 bases between. Germline V gene data show CDR1 as MNHEY and CDR2 as SVGAGI. CDR3 loop: CASSYSIQGSRDEQFF. The CDR3 bases are TGTGCCAGCAGTTACTCGATTCAGGGGAGTAGGGATGAGCAGTTCTTC.

This rearrangement joins TRBV4-2 to TRBJ2-3, with TRBD2 matching over 11 bases. This CDR3 has 16 amino acids. Germline CDR1 reads LGHNA; CDR2 reads YNFKEQ. Trimming cost V 0 bases and J 1 base; bases outside gene matches: 0. The CDR3 loop is CASSQEGLAGTDTQYF. The CDR3 coding sequence is TGTGCCAGCAGCCAAGAGGGACTAGCGGGCACAGATACGCAGTATTTT.

The chain carries TRBV6-6 and TRBJ2-5; the match to TRBD2 covers 11 bases. Germline values: CDR1 MNHNY, CDR2 SVGAGI (reference sequence). This CDR3 spans 14 amino acids. V lost 8 bases to trimming and J lost 4 bases; unmatched junction nucleotides: 6. CDR3 nucleotide sequence: TGTGCCAGCGGGCTAGCGGGGGGCCTAGAGACCCAGTACTTC. Translated, it gives CASGLAGGLETQYF.

Comments on this clonotype: Its ends do not fully match the called genes, so a read error is possible. The chain employs TRBV12-3 or TRBV12-4 and TRBJ2-4; D is possibly TRBD1 (6 bases). CDR3 length equals 13 residues. The CDR3 region is CASSLMGQGKMDF. CDR3 nucleotides: TGTGCCAGCTCCCTTATGGGGCAGGGGAAGATGGACTTC.

The table lists this clonotype with many counts. The V gene is TRBV18, the J gene TRBJ1-2, with 8 positions matching TRBD1. Germline V gene data show CDR1 as KGHSH and CDR2 as LQKENI. J lost 13 bases, V lost 3 bases, and 16 bases had no gene match. This CDR3 has 15 residues. In DNA, the CDR3 is TGTGCCAGCTCACCTACAGCCGAGGGACAGGCACTACGCACCTTC. Translation gives CASSPTAEGQALRTF.

This chain connects TRBV30 to TRBJ1-2; TRBD1 is a possible D gene (6 bases). From germline, CDR1 is GTSNPN and CDR2 SVGIG (reference sequence). Trimming took off 2 bases at V and 4 bases at J, with 11 bases between the two ends. The CDR3 is 13 amino acids. CDR3 residues: CAWSRDRPYGYTF. The CDR3 DNA reads TGTGCCTGGAGTAGAGACAGGCCCTATGGCTACACCTTC.

This clonotype was recorded a few times. CDR3 DNA sequence: TGTGCCAGCAGCCCGGGACAGGGATTCTATGGCTACACCTTC. Translation gives CASSPGQGFYGYTF. This sequence joins TRBV12-3 or TRBV12-4 and TRBJ1-2; 9 bases align to TRBD1. The junction had 6 bases not matched to a gene; V was cut back by 6 bases and J by 4 bases. CDR3 length: 14 amino acids.

This clonotype showed up just once. Possible read error: a much larger clone is one base away. The chain couples TRBV7-2 to TRBJ2-2; D is perhaps TRBD1 or TRBD2 (7 bases each). This CDR3 comprises 13 residues. Germline lookup yields CDR1 SGHTA and CDR2 FQGNSA. Trimming removed 6 bases from V and 7 bases from J, with 12 bases in between. CDR3 protein: CASRARGGGELFF. The CDR3 coding sequence is TGTGCCAGCAGAGCCAGGGGGGGCGGGGAGCTGTTTTTT.

This clonotype was found many times. The chain links TRBV6-1 to TRBJ2-3; no clear D. Germline CDR1 and CDR2: MNHNS and SASEGT. This CDR3 spans 11 amino acids. V lost 4 bases and J lost 9, with 8 bases in between. This chain's CDR3 is CASSAETTQYF. CDR3 bases: TGTGCCAGCAGTGCAGAAACGACGCAGTATTTT.

Ten or more counts support this clonotype. The chain combines TRBV27 with TRBJ1-4, with a possible D match to TRBD1 (6 bases). The CDR3 extends over 13 amino acids. Looked up from germline, CDR1 is MNHEY and CDR2 is SMNVEV (reference sequence). The ends were cut back, 4 bases at V and 8 bases at J, with 11 bases in the middle. The CDR3 nucleotides read TGTGCCAGCAGTTCAGGGGCACGGGAAAAACTGTTTTTT. It yields the protein CASSSGAREKLFF.

This clonotype is medium-sized by share. V usage is TRBV28 and J usage is TRBJ2-5; TRBD2 is a possible D gene (5 bases). CDR1 is MDHEN, CDR2 SYDVKM, per germline. The CDR3 runs 15 residues. Trimming took off 5 bases at V and 2 bases at J, with 15 bases between the two ends. The CDR3 protein is CASSPSPGIQETQYF. DNA for the CDR3: TGTGCCAGCAGTCCCTCGCCCGGGATTCAAGAGACCCAGTACTTC.

The chain employs TRBV24-1 and TRBJ2-7, with D perhaps assigned TRBD1 or TRBD2 (5 bases each). Trimming pared 1 base from V and 2 bases from J, leaving 8 bases between. The CDR3 extends over 14 amino acids. CDR1 and CDR2 (germline): KGHDR, SFDVKD. The DNA of the CDR3 is TGTGCCACCAGTGATTTCGGGACGGCCTACGAGCAGTACGTC. It encodes CATSDFGTAYEQYV.

In this sample, this clonotype turned up many times. V usage is TRBV4-3 and J usage is TRBJ2-5; no firm D call. The CDR3 loop spans 15 amino acids. The V and J ends lost 0 bases and 5 bases respectively, with 13 bases between them. Per the germline V gene, CDR1 is LGHNA and CDR2 is YSLEER. CDR3 nucleotides: TGCGCCAGCAGCCAAGATCCCCTGGTAATGGAGACCCAGTACTTC. This translates into CASSQDPLVMETQYF.

This clonotype was seen more than once but under ten times. The rearrangement links TRBV5-1 to TRBJ2-3, with D perhaps matching TRBD2 (6 bases). The CDR3 has 15 amino acids. In germline, CDR1 is SGHRS, CDR2 YFSETQ. V dropped 2 bases and J dropped 3 bases, with 13 bases sitting between them. The CDR3 DNA reads as TGCGCCAGCAGCTTCCGGCGGGGCCAGACAGATACGCAGTATTTT. Translation: CASSFRRGQTDTQYF.

The J gene is TRBJ2-1, the V gene TRBV12-3 or TRBV12-4; D uncertain. Between the trimmed V and J ends, which lost 3 bases and 5 bases, there was a span of 5 bases. The CDR3 is 12 residues long. The CDR3, as DNA: TGTGCCAGCAGTTTTTTTCACAATGAGCAGTTCTTC. Translated, it gives CASSFFHNEQFF.

The gene calls are TRBV20-1 and TRBJ2-2; the match to TRBD2 covers 10 bases. The CDR3 is made up of 16 amino acids. Germline CDR1 reads DFQATT; CDR2 reads SNEGSKA (reference sequence). The V gene end was trimmed by 1 base and the J gene end by 1 base; junction bases not matched to a gene: 3. CDR3 sequence (DNA): TGCAGTGCTAGAGTTCGGACTAGCGGGAACACCGGGGAGCTGTTTTTT. This translates into CSARVRTSGNTGELFF.

This clonotype was seen more than once but under ten times. The rearrangement uses TRBV28 and TRBJ2-7; D remains unclear. The CDR3 spans 15 residues. Germline CDR1 MDHEN, CDR2 SYDVKM. Trimming cost V 1 base and J 1 base, with 11 bases left between them. The CDR3 spells CASSLSVAGSYEQYV. CDR3 bases: TGTGCCAGCAGTTTATCGGTGGCAGGATCCTACGAGCAGTACGTC.

The chain links TRBV6-5 to TRBJ2-2; D unclear. Germline V gene data show CDR1 as MNHEY and CDR2 as SVGAGI. CDR3 length: 15 residues. V gave up 7 bases and J gave up 6 bases, with 18 bases separating them. This CDR3 reads CASTFGPRVAGELFF. CDR3 DNA sequence: TGTGCCAGCACATTTGGGCCCCGAGTGGCCGGGGAGCTGTTTTTT.